This T cell receptor beta chain was identified during a study of CD8+CD57+ T cells in acquired aplastic anemia. Overall study findings and caveats: In common between the patients and the controls were twenty-nine CD8+ CDR3 sequences. Patient and control CD8+ Simpson's diversity was not significantly different.

Patients chosen for sequencing had CD8+CD57+ cells that had expanded, as shown by flow cytometry. All participating patients were living with severe acquired aplastic anemia. Profiles of TCR beta VDJ and CDR3 were generated from a genomic DNA template. Via MiXCR, TCRdb re-called the reads, giving one row per CDR3 protein. Of some 92,000 distinct CDR3 sequences listed, 55% to 70% are singletons. Comments on this clonotype: Its target is not known.

J lost 5 bases, V lost 3 bases, and 8 bases had no gene match. This CDR3 has 15 residues. Germline CDR1 and CDR2: SGDLS and YYNGEE. The chain uses TRBV9 and TRBJ2-3, with 8 bases fitting TRBD2. Sequenced material: sorted CD4+, CD8+, or CD8+CD57+ T cells (not recorded which) from PBMCs. The TCR sequence derives from a human donor with aplastic anemia. CDR3 nucleotide sequence: TGTGCCAGCAGCGGGCCGGGGGGGCTAGTAGATACGCAGTATTTT. Protein sequence: CASSGPGGLVDTQYF.